Below, 22 T cell receptor beta chains from the same sample are listed, as sequenced in a study of Ad26.COV2.S vaccination and SARS-CoV-2 variants. Treatment: 15 to 20 received Ad26.COV2.S at low or high dose, single or two shots; about five received placebo; per-sample allocation not given. Material that was analyzed had been drawn on day 63 after the first vaccine or placebo injection. TCRdb's copy holds only in-frame clones and misses some; the assay was immunoSEQ multiplex PCR. The data show roughly 510,000 clones, around 88% seen once. The sample consisted of peripheral blood, taken in a trial of Ad26.COV2.S vaccine versus placebo. The receptors originated from a person aged 18-65 years who received the Ad26.COV2.S COVID-19 vaccine or a placebo.

Comments on this clone: Its ends do not fully match the called genes, so a read error is possible. The chain is built from TRBV6-5 and TRBJ2-7; D ambiguous. Germline V gene data show CDR1 as MNHEY and CDR2 as SVGAGI. The CDR3 is made up of 15 amino acids. This CDR3 is CASSYSSWSPAVPSF. CDR3 coding DNA: TGTGCCAGCAGTTACTCTAGCTGGTCGCCGGCGGTCCCGAGCTTC.

The chain is built from TRBV2 and TRBJ1-5, with D maybe TRBD1 (6 bases). CDR1 and CDR2 (germline): SNHLY, FYNNEI. This CDR3 has 16 amino acids. V lost 4 bases to trimming and J lost 1 base, with 14 bases between them. The CDR3 DNA is TGTGCCAGCAGTGTATTGGGCAGGGGAAGCAATCAGCCCCAGCATTTT. This encodes CASSVLGRGSNQPQHF.

This clone was picked up a small number of times. The CDR3 loop reads CASSPYRDRVKDHYYGYTF. The CDR3, as DNA: TGCGCCAGCAGTCCTTACCGGGACAGGGTGAAGGATCACTACTATGGCTACACCTTC. V gene TRBV5-1 combines with J gene TRBJ1-2, with 9 bases lining up with TRBD1. The junction had 20 bases not matched to a gene; V was cut back by 5 bases and J by 3 bases. The germline gives CDR1 SGHRS, CDR2 YFSETQ. This CDR3 comprises 19 residues.

In regard to this clone: The same CDR3 arises from other DNA sequences in this sample as well. The J gene is TRBJ2-7, the V gene TRBV7-2; D is perhaps TRBD1 or TRBD2 (6 bases each). Trimming pared 3 bases from V and 0 bases from J, leaving 9 bases between. The CDR3 is made up of 14 amino acids. CDR1 SGHTA and CDR2 FQGNSA come from the germline V gene. In DNA form, the CDR3 reads TGTGCCAGCAGCTTGGGGGGCGCCTCCTACGAGCAGTACTTC. Protein: CASSLGGASYEQYF.

CDR3 sequence reads: CASSQLHGDSPLHF. In DNA form, the CDR3 reads TGCGCCAGCAGCCAATTACATGGGGATTCACCCCTCCACTTT. This chain joins TRBV4-3 and TRBJ1-6; no firm D call. Looked up from germline, CDR1 is LGHNA and CDR2 is YSLEER. The CDR3 is 14 amino acids. With 2 bases removed from V and 8 bases from J, the gap between germline ends came to 10 bases.

The chain has TRBV19 and TRBJ2-4; 8 bases line up with TRBD2. V shed 5 bases and J 2 bases; nucleotides not matched to a gene: 8. In germline, CDR1 is LNHDA, CDR2 SQIVND (reference sequence). The CDR3 sequence is 16 residues long. CDR3 protein: CASSPTTSGPKNIQYF. CDR3 bases: TGTGCCAGTAGTCCTACCACTAGCGGCCCCAAAAACATTCAGTACTTC.

This chain links TRBV6-5 with TRBJ1-6; 7 bases are a match to TRBD1. The CDR3 sequence is 14 residues long. Germline assignment: CDR1 MNHEY and CDR2 SVGAGI. The ends lost 10 bases at V and 5 bases at J; junction bases unmatched: 8. CDR3 protein: CATSGGTDNSPLHF. The CDR3 coding sequence is TGTGCCACCTCAGGGGGGACGGATAATTCACCCCTCCACTTT.

The rearrangement links TRBV18 to TRBJ1-5, with TRBD1 matching 7 bases. The CDR3 runs to 13 residues. The trim removed 6 bases at V and 7 bases at J, leaving 6 bases unmatched. Germline V gives CDR1 KGHSH, CDR2 LQKENI. The DNA for the CDR3 is TGTGCCAGCTCCAAGGGGGCCGGGCAGCCCCAGCATTTT. It encodes CASSKGAGQPQHF.

J is TRBJ2-7 and V is TRBV12-3 or TRBV12-4, with D uncertain. The CDR3 loop spans 13 amino acids. V shed 6 bases and J shed 6 bases, with 15 bases lying between them. CDR3 bases: TGTGCCAGCAGCCCTTCACGGATAGGCGAGCAGTACTTC. It is translated as CASSPSRIGEQYF.

The chain uses TRBV28 and TRBJ1-6; TRBD1 matches at 9 bases. CDR3 length equals 15 residues. With 5 bases clipped from V and 7 bases from J, the junction kept 6 bases outside the gene matches. The germline V gene has CDR1 MDHEN and CDR2 SYDVKM. The CDR3 spells CASSPRGTGNSPLHF. The CDR3 DNA reads TGTGCCAGCAGTCCCCGTGGGACAGGGAATTCACCCCTCCACTTT.

This chain links TRBV30 with TRBJ1-5; TRBD1 aligns across 9 bases. V was clipped by 3 bases and J by 7 bases; unmatched bases: 13. CDR3 length: 16 amino acids. Germline CDR1 GTSNPN, CDR2 SVGIG (reference sequence). The CDR3, as DNA: TGTGCCTGGAGGGCTACAGGGGGCGCAGGGAACCAGCCCCAGCATTTT. This encodes CAWRATGGAGNQPQHF.

This clone was recorded once. The genes are TRBV5-1 and TRBJ2-2; D may be TRBD1 (5 bases). The V and J ends lost 7 bases and 6 bases respectively, with 13 bases between them. Germline loops: CDR1 SGHRS, CDR2 YFSETQ. The CDR3 has 13 amino acids. The CDR3 DNA sequence: TGCGCCAGCGGTCACGAGACAGCCGGGGAGCTGTTTTTT. Protein product: CASGHETAGELFF.

The chain couples TRBV9 to TRBJ1-3; D ambiguous. This CDR3 is built from 16 residues. Per the germline V gene, CDR1 is SGDLS and CDR2 is YYNGEE. V lost 3 bases and J 3 bases, leaving 16 bases between the germline ends. The CDR3 here is CASSAHLRGSGNTIYF. CDR3 nucleotide sequence: TGTGCCAGCAGCGCTCACCTTCGTGGTAGTGGAAACACCATATATTTT.

The chain combines TRBV14 with TRBJ2-7; D is tentatively TRBD1 or TRBD2 (7 bases each). Germline CDR1 is SGHDN and CDR2 is FVKESK. The CDR3 spans 14 residues. V was clipped by 3 bases and J by 5 bases, with 14 bases between them. The CDR3 region has the DNA TGTGCCAGCAGCCAGTGGACTAGGGGGCACGAGCAGTACTTC. This gives the protein CASSQWTRGHEQYF.

The gene calls are TRBV7-3 and TRBJ2-1, with a possible D match to TRBD1 (6 bases). Germline V lookup: CDR1 SGHTA, CDR2 FQGTGA. Trimming left V 5 bases short and J 5 bases short, with 13 bases between. CDR3 length: 14 amino acids. In DNA, the CDR3 is TGTGCCAGCAGCCCCTTTAGGACAGACAATGAGCAGTTCTTC. Its translation: CASSPFRTDNEQFF.

This clone turned up a few times. The rearrangement joins TRBV10-3 to TRBJ2-2; D may be TRBD2 (5 bases). The germline gives CDR1 ENHRY, CDR2 SYGVKD. The CDR3 contains 16 residues. With 3 bases removed from V and 1 base from J, the gap between germline ends came to 12 bases. CDR3 nucleotide sequence: TGTGCCATCAGTGACGGGATTAGTCGGAACACCGGGGAGCTGTTTTTT. Translating gives CAISDGISRNTGELFF.

This chain connects TRBV4-3 to TRBJ2-1, with TRBD1 as a possible D gene (5 bases). This CDR3 has 15 residues. Germline V gives CDR1 LGHNA, CDR2 YSLEER. The V and J ends lost 0 bases and 4 bases respectively, with 10 bases between them. The CDR3 here is CASSQEGRPYNEQFF. DNA for the CDR3: TGCGCCAGCAGCCAAGAGGGGCGGCCATACAATGAGCAGTTCTTC.

The chain links TRBV28 to TRBJ2-3; D is uncertain. The CDR3 totals 12 residues. V dropped 5 bases and J dropped 3 bases, with 6 bases sitting between them. Germline V gives CDR1 MDHEN, CDR2 SYDVKM. The DNA of the CDR3 is TGTGCCAGCAGTCAGAGGACAGATACGCAGTATTTT. It codes for CASSQRTDTQYF.

V and J are TRBV7-2 and TRBJ2-2; 7 bases align to TRBD1. Germline CDR1 SGHTA, CDR2 FQGNSA. The V segment lost 5 bases and the J segment 4 bases; nucleotides outside the gene matches: 7. This CDR3 comprises 15 residues. The chain's CDR3 is CASSATGVRTGELFF. Written as DNA, the CDR3 is TGTGCCAGCAGCGCAACAGGGGTTCGCACCGGGGAGCTGTTTTTT.

This clone appeared a few times. This chain links TRBV29-1 with TRBJ2-1; D is tentatively TRBD1 or TRBD2 (6 bases each). Per germline, CDR1 SQVTM and CDR2 ANQGSEA. The CDR3 has 18 residues. V was clipped by 6 bases and J by 3 bases, with 27 bases between them. CDR3 protein: CSVRLTGLGGGSYNEQFF. Here the CDR3 DNA reads TGCAGCGTCCGTCTCACAGGTCTAGGGGGAGGAAGCTACAATGAGCAGTTCTTC.

In its sample, this clone was seen once. The V gene is TRBV3-1 (or the pseudogene TRBV3-2), the J gene TRBJ2-5; D gene unclear. The CDR3 sequence is 15 residues long. The germline CDR1 and CDR2 sequences are LGHDT and YNNKEL (reference sequence). Trimming shortened V by 0 bases and J by 5 bases, and 13 bases separated the two germline ends. CDR3 bases: TGTGCCAGCAGCCAAGATCCTATCCGACCGGAGACCCAGTACTTC. It encodes CASSQDPIRPETQYF.

The chain couples TRBV5-1 to TRBJ2-7; TRBD2 matches 8 bases. Germline CDR1 SGHRS, CDR2 YFSETQ. The V and J ends lost 1 base and 3 bases, in that order; junction bases with no gene match: 6. The CDR3 has 15 amino acids. CDR3 nucleotides: TGCGCCAGCAGCTTGTTGGGTAGCGGGAACTACGAGCAGTACTTC. Amino acids: CASSLLGSGNYEQYF.